A selection of T cell receptor beta chains follows, all from one sample in a study of blood T cell repertoires in COVID-19. The repertoire was sequenced with immunoSEQ multiplex PCR; TCRdb's copy has only in-frame clones and lacks some. There are 130,000 or so clones in the sample; roughly 88% occur only once, and around 7.3% lies in the top ten. The material sequenced was peripheral blood. The receptors shown here come from a man in his fifties or sixties with acute or convalescent COVID-19. Each CDR3 is given with its conserved first and last residue. A D gene is named only where the DNA matches it firmly. Not all rows give a size; the values are once, few, many and, for expanded clones, a class.

>.|TRBV27|TRBD2|TRBJ2-2
CASNRGSTGELFF
TGTGCCAGCAACCGCGGGAGCACCGGGGAGCTGTTTTTT
>once|TRBV4-3|.|TRBJ1-1
CASSRKGGTMNTEAFF
TGCGCCAGCAGCCGGAAAGGCGGAACAATGAACACTGAAGCTTTCTTT
>.|TRBV2|.|TRBJ1-6
CASSEIQDNSPLHF
TGTGCCAGCAGTGAAATACAGGATAATTCACCCCTCCACTTT
>few|TRBV28|TRBD2|TRBJ2-5
CASSTIPTRTRQETQYF
TGTGCCAGCAGTACGATTCCAACCCGGACTAGACAAGAGACCCAGTACTTC
>.|TRBV5-6|.|TRBJ2-7
CASSLSGSEQYF
TGTGCCAGCAGCTTGTCGGGGAGCGAGCAGTACTTC
>.|TRBV2|TRBD1|TRBJ1-1
CASSGQGPNTEAFF
TGTGCCAGCAGTGGACAGGGACCGAACACTGAAGCTTTCTTT
>.|TRBV7-9|TRBD1|TRBJ1-1
CASSPGTGSDTEAFF
TGTGCCAGCAGCCCGGGGACAGGGTCGGACACTGAAGCTTTCTTT
>.|TRBV5-6|.|TRBJ1-1
CASSLFISGGSAFF
TGTGCCAGCAGCTTGTTCATTTCGGGGGGTTCCGCTTTCTTT
>.|TRBV3-1/TRBV3-2|TRBD2|TRBJ2-1
CASSQGAGGRFGFF
TGTGCCAGCAGCCAAGGAGCGGGAGGTCGGTTTGGGTTCTTC
>.|TRBV27|TRBD2|TRBJ2-7
CASRGSGPYEQYF
TGTGCCAGCAGAGGTAGCGGGCCCTACGAGCAGTACTTC
>.|TRBV6-1|.|TRBJ2-7
CASSEGGEWYEQYF
TGTGCCAGCAGTGAAGGGGGGGAATGGTACGAGCAGTACTTC
>.|TRBV11-2|TRBD2|TRBJ2-3
CASSRMGTSVVLPDTQYF
TGTGCCAGCAGCCGAATGGGGACTAGCGTTGTTCTCCCAGATACGCAGTATTTT
>.|TRBV6-5|TRBD1|TRBJ2-3
CASSPDRVSTDTQYF
TGTGCCAGCAGTCCGGACAGGGTTAGCACAGATACGCAGTATTTT
>.|TRBV19|.|TRBJ1-4
CASSPGQTNEKLFF
TGTGCCAGTAGTCCTGGACAGACTAATGAAAAACTGTTTTTT
>.|TRBV15|.|TRBJ1-2
CATSSGLNYGYTF
TGTGCCACCAGCAGCGGACTTAACTATGGCTACACCTTC
>.|TRBV2|.|TRBJ1-2
CASSEGQDYGYTF
TGTGCCAGCAGTGAAGGACAGGACTATGGCTACACCTTC
>.|TRBV5-1|TRBD1|TRBJ1-4
CASSSPGQGSNEKLFF
TGCGCCAGCAGCTCGCCGGGACAGGGATCTAATGAAAAACTGTTTTTT
>.|TRBV2|TRBD1|TRBJ1-2
CASSHRDSLWDGYTF
TGTGCCAGCAGTCACCGGGACAGTCTATGGGATGGCTACACCTTC
>.|TRBV19|TRBD2|TRBJ2-3
CASKTSGAERGTDTQYF
TGTGCCAGCAAGACTAGCGGGGCTGAGAGGGGCACAGATACGCAGTATTTT
>.|TRBV7-9|TRBD2|TRBJ2-2
CASSVPGTSGVNTGELFF
TGTGCCAGCAGCGTACCCGGGACTAGCGGAGTTAACACCGGGGAGCTGTTTTTT
>.|TRBV5-1|.|TRBJ1-4
CASSLERGAGEKLFF
TGCGCCAGCAGCTTGGAGCGGGGGGCAGGGGAAAAACTGTTTTTT
>.|TRBV6-7|TRBD1|TRBJ1-5
CASSYYGQGQESPNQPQHF
TGTGCCAGCAGTTACTACGGACAGGGACAAGAGAGCCCTAATCAGCCCCAGCATTTT
>.|TRBV7-6|.|TRBJ1-1
CASSSGQNTEAFF
TGTGCCAGCAGCTCGGGACAGAACACTGAAGCTTTCTTT
>.|TRBV7-9|.|TRBJ1-6
CASSLTAFFNSPLHF
TGTGCCAGCAGCTTGACAGCTTTCTTTAATTCACCCCTCCACTTT
>once|TRBV6-5|TRBD1|TRBJ2-7
CASSYSGQGGYEQYF
TGTGCCAGCAGTTACTCGGGACAGGGGGGCTACGAGCAGTACTTC
>.|TRBV30|.|TRBJ1-1
CAWSRGGLNTEAFF
TGTGCCTGGAGTCGAGGGGGATTGAACACTGAAGCTTTCTTT
>.|TRBV27|.|TRBJ1-1
CASRKGDRNTEAFF
TGTGCCAGCAGAAAGGGTGACAGGAACACTGAAGCTTTCTTT
>.|TRBV6-6|TRBD1|TRBJ1-1
CASSYRVGQGGTEAFF
TGTGCCAGCAGTTACCGAGTCGGACAGGGGGGGACTGAAGCTTTCTTT
>.|TRBV9|TRBD1|TRBJ1-2
CASSLRSGTGGGYGYTF
TGTGCCAGCAGCCTCCGTTCCGGGACAGGGGGCGGCTATGGCTACACCTTC
>.|TRBV25-1|.|TRBJ2-7
CASSEWRGGSYEQYF
TGTGCCAGCAGTGAATGGAGGGGGGGATCCTACGAGCAGTACTTC
>.|TRBV30|.|TRBJ1-1
CASTPGNTEAFF
TGTGCCTCAACTCCGGGGAACACTGAAGCTTTCTTT
>.|TRBV5-4|.|TRBJ2-6
CASSTKTASGANVLTF
TGTGCCAGCAGCACGAAGACAGCCTCTGGGGCCAACGTCCTGACTTTC
>.|TRBV5-4|TRBD2|TRBJ2-2
CASSSPGLERTGELFF
TGTGCCAGCAGCTCACCGGGACTAGAGAGAACCGGGGAGCTGTTTTTT
>.|TRBV5-6|TRBD2|TRBJ2-6
CASSFLAGESGANVLTF
TGTGCCAGCAGCTTTCTAGCGGGAGAATCCGGGGCCAACGTCCTGACTTTC
>.|TRBV30|TRBD2|TRBJ2-2
CAWSSLGAGEGTGELFF
TGTGCCTGGAGTTCACTCGGAGCGGGAGAGGGGACCGGGGAGCTGTTTTTT
>.|TRBV11-2|TRBD2|TRBJ2-5
CASSLRTGRAVETQYF
TGTGCCAGCAGCTTACGGACCGGGAGGGCGGTGGAGACCCAGTACTTC
>.|TRBV19|TRBD1|TRBJ2-3
CASSTRDRADTQYF
TGTGCCAGTAGTACCCGGGACAGGGCAGATACGCAGTATTTT
>.|TRBV7-9|TRBD1|TRBJ1-4
CASSLGTGGRGFEKLFF
TGTGCCAGCAGCTTAGGGACAGGGGGCCGGGGATTTGAAAAACTGTTTTTT
>.|TRBV27|TRBD2|TRBJ2-7
CASGLGRAFPYEQYF
TGTGCCAGCGGACTGGGGAGGGCATTTCCCTACGAGCAGTACTTC
>.|TRBV6-5|TRBD1|TRBJ2-7
CASSRDRGSYEQYF
TGTGCCAGCAGTCGGGACAGGGGGTCCTACGAGCAGTACTTC
>.|TRBV6-5|.|TRBJ2-5
CASRQGKETQYF
TGTGCCAGCAGACAGGGTAAAGAGACCCAGTACTTC
>.|TRBV25-1|.|TRBJ2-3
CASRDSGTDTQYF
TGTGCCAGCAGAGATTCGGGGACAGATACGCAGTATTTT
>once|TRBV2|.|TRBJ2-5
CASRADRGTQYF
TGTGCCAGCAGAGCGGACCGGGGGACCCAGTACTTC
>.|TRBV4-3|TRBD1|TRBJ2-6
CASSPDRAALSGANVLTF
TGCGCCAGCAGCCCTGACAGGGCCGCTCTCTCTGGGGCCAACGTCCTGACTTTC
>.|TRBV5-1|.|TRBJ2-5
CASRTGSQETQYF
TGCGCCAGCAGAACCGGGAGCCAAGAGACCCAGTACTTC
>.|TRBV6-2/TRBV6-3|.|TRBJ2-7
CASSRSTGTVREQYF
TGTGCCAGCAGTCGAAGCACAGGGACGGTGCGGGAGCAGTACTTC
>.|TRBV2|.|TRBJ2-1
CASSVTRGDNEQFF
TGTGCCAGCAGTGTAACCCGCGGGGACAATGAGCAGTTCTTC
>.|TRBV7-9|.|TRBJ2-5
CASSLALGEGTQYF
TGTGCCAGCAGCTTAGCATTGGGAGAGGGGACCCAGTACTTC
>once|TRBV11-3|.|TRBJ2-1
CASSFGGVIHNEQFF
TGTGCCAGCAGCTTCGGGGGAGTTATCCACAATGAGCAGTTCTTC
>.|TRBV6-4|.|TRBJ2-2
CASSWTPNTGELFF
TGTGCCAGCAGTTGGACTCCGAACACCGGGGAGCTGTTTTTT
>.|TRBV9|TRBD1|TRBJ1-4
CASSVSQGDGEKLFF
TGTGCCAGCAGCGTTTCACAGGGGGATGGTGAAAAACTGTTTTTT
>.|TRBV19|TRBD1|TRBJ1-1
CASRGQGATEAFF
TGTGCCAGTAGAGGACAGGGGGCGACTGAAGCTTTCTTT
>.|TRBV7-9|TRBD1|TRBJ2-2
CASSPGQGASGELFF
TGTGCCAGCAGCCCCGGACAGGGGGCTTCTGGGGAGCTGTTTTTT